A single sample gave rise to the 21 T cell receptor beta chains below, sequenced in a study of cytomegalovirus exposure and HLA in healthy donors. Libraries were prepared by immunoSEQ multiplex PCR; TCRdb keeps only in-frame clonotypes and omits some of them. The table lists 160,000 or so clones, about 88% of them singletons. The material sequenced was PBMCs. The receptor source for this set is a man aged 18 to 30 in good health and CMV-seronegative.

V usage is TRBV28 and J usage is TRBJ1-4; tentative D call: TRBD1 (5 bases). Germline loops: CDR1 MDHEN, CDR2 SYDVKM. CDR3 length: 14 amino acids. Trimming pared 3 bases from V and 7 bases from J, leaving 12 bases between. The CDR3 here is CASSFRGESEKLFF. As DNA, the CDR3 is TGTGCCAGCAGTTTCCGGGGGGAGAGTGAAAAACTGTTTTTT.

The V gene is TRBV10-3, the J gene TRBJ2-5, with D perhaps TRBD1 (6 bases). CDR3 length: 14 amino acids. Germline-derived CDR1 and CDR2 are ENHRY and SYGVKD. Trimming left V 6 bases short and J 0 bases short, with 11 bases between. CDR3 sequence (DNA): TGTGCCATCAGCTTAAACAGGGACCAAGAGACCCAGTACTTC. It yields the protein CAISLNRDQETQYF.

This clone was picked up one time. The rearrangement uses TRBV6-5 and TRBJ2-7; 9 bases line up with TRBD2. Looked up from germline, CDR1 is MNHEY and CDR2 is SVGAGI. CDR3 length: 14 residues. The V gene end was trimmed by 7 bases and the J gene end by 2 bases; junction bases not matched to a gene: 6. The CDR3 DNA follows: TGTGCCAGCACCGGGACTAGCAGAACCTACGAGCAGTACTTC. Amino acid sequence: CASTGTSRTYEQYF.

The rearrangement joins TRBV29-1 to TRBJ1-5; D uncertain. Trimming took 7 bases from V and 0 from J, leaving 13 bases between them. This CDR3 region has 14 residues. Looked up from germline, CDR1 is SQVTM and CDR2 is ANQGSEA. CDR3 nucleotide sequence: TGCAGCGCCCACGCTGACACTAGCAATCAGCCCCAGCATTTT. Its protein product is CSAHADTSNQPQHF.

The chain links TRBV5-6 to TRBJ1-2; no firm D call. This CDR3 region has 14 residues. Germline CDR1 is SGHDT and CDR2 is YYEEEE. V was cut by 2 bases and J by 0 bases, with 8 bases left in between. Written as DNA, the CDR3 is TGTGCCAGCAGCTTAGAGGGTGCTAACTATGGCTACACCTTC. Protein sequence: CASSLEGANYGYTF. Filled out from reference TRBV5-6 and TRBJ1-2, the complete variable domain reads DAGVTQSPTHLIKTRGQQVTLRCSPKSGHDTVSWYQQALGQGPQFIFQYYEEEERQRGNFPDRFSGHQFPNYSSELNVNALLLGDSALYLCASSLEGANYGYTFGSGTRLTVV.

The rearrangement links TRBV29-1 to TRBJ2-6; no firm D call. The V end lost 5 bases, the J end lost 5 bases, and 19 bases lay between the germline ends. There are 16 residues in the CDR3. Per the germline V gene, CDR1 is SQVTM and CDR2 is ANQGSEA. The CDR3 DNA reads TGCAGCGTTACGACCCAACTACAAAGTCGGGCCAACGTCCTGACTTTC. Residues: CSVTTQLQSRANVLTF.

The chain is built from TRBV19 and TRBJ2-5; 7 bases match TRBD1. Germline CDR1 LNHDA, CDR2 SQIVND (reference sequence). This CDR3 is 14 amino acids long. With V trimmed by 5 bases and J by 1 base, 4 bases remained unmatched. This chain's CDR3 is CASSWGTAQETQYF. The CDR3 DNA is TGTGCCAGTAGTTGGGGGACAGCCCAAGAGACCCAGTACTTC.

This clone was detected only once. The chain recombines TRBV29-1 with TRBJ2-2; tentatively, D is TRBD2 (6 bases). V dropped 4 bases and J dropped 7 bases, with 19 bases sitting between them. This CDR3 has 15 amino acids. The germline V gene encodes CDR1 SQVTM and CDR2 ANQGSEA. CDR3 DNA sequence: TGCAGCGTTGTAGGAACGGGAGCGACTTTCGGGGAGCTGTTTTTT. This codes for CSVVGTGATFGELFF.

This clone was observed a handful of times. The chain is built from TRBV5-1 and TRBJ2-2; D perhaps matches TRBD2 (5 bases). The V end was cut by 2 bases, the J end by 1 base, with 9 bases between. This CDR3 region has 15 residues. Germline V lookup: CDR1 SGHRS, CDR2 YFSETQ. CDR3 residues: CASSFSEGNTGELFF. CDR3 coding DNA: TGCGCCAGCAGCTTTTCAGAGGGGAACACCGGGGAGCTGTTTTTT.

The chain has TRBV6-5 and TRBJ2-5, with a possible D match to TRBD1 (6 bases). This CDR3 region has 15 residues. V lost 6 bases and J lost 1, with 15 bases in between. Germline V gene sequence: CDR1 MNHEY, CDR2 SVGAGI. The CDR3, as DNA: TGTGCCAGCAGCCTCGACAGGCACCTCCAAGAGACCCAGTACTTC. It codes for CASSLDRHLQETQYF.

The chain is built from TRBV28 and TRBJ1-2; 7 nucleotides align to TRBD1. From germline, CDR1 is MDHEN and CDR2 SYDVKM. The CDR3 is 13 amino acids. V trimming: 3 bases; J trimming: 6 bases; junction bases outside the gene matches: 4. The CDR3 protein is CASSLGQGDGYTF. CDR3 in DNA: TGTGCCAGCAGTTTGGGTCAGGGGGATGGCTACACCTTC.

This clone was found a few times. The gene calls are TRBV5-1 and TRBJ2-7; no reliable D call. V shed 5 bases and J shed 5 bases, with 8 bases lying between them. CDR1 is SGHRS, CDR2 YFSETQ, per germline. The CDR3 is 11 amino acids. The CDR3 bases are TGCGCCAGCAGAATTGGGCACGAGCAGTACTTC. Protein product: CASRIGHEQYF.

The V and J genes are TRBV4-1 and TRBJ1-2; no clear D gene. V lost 1 base and J 6 bases, leaving 15 bases between the germline ends. Germline V CDR1 and CDR2: MGHRA, YSYEKL. CDR3 size: 15 residues. CDR3 region: CASSQGPGRIDGYTF. Written as DNA, the CDR3 is TGCGCCAGCAGCCAAGGGCCGGGAAGAATAGATGGCTACACCTTC.

The rearrangement joins TRBV6-5 to TRBJ2-2; D unresolved. V shed 2 bases and J shed 0 bases, with 4 bases lying between them. Looked up from germline, CDR1 is MNHEY and CDR2 is SVGAGI. The CDR3 extends over 14 amino acids. The CDR3: CASSYGPNTGELFF. The CDR3 region has the DNA TGTGCCAGCAGTTACGGCCCGAACACCGGGGAGCTGTTTTTT.

The V and J genes are TRBV27 and TRBJ1-1; TRBD1 matches 8 bases. Per germline, CDR1 MNHEY and CDR2 SMNVEV (reference sequence). The CDR3 contains 14 residues. J was trimmed by 7 bases and V by 11 bases; bases with no gene match: 15. In nucleotides, the CDR3 is TGTGCCCGCAAAAGTCAGTGGGGACAGGATGAAGCTTTCTTT. Its translation: CARKSQWGQDEAFF.

V and J are TRBV7-8 and TRBJ1-2; TRBD1 aligns across 9 bases. J was trimmed by 4 bases and V by 5 bases; bases with no gene match: 5. Germline V lookup: CDR1 SGHVS, CDR2 FQNEAQ. The CDR3 is made up of 14 amino acids. Written as DNA, the CDR3 is TGTGCCAGCAGCATAGGACAGGGGAGCTATGGCTACACCTTC. It translates to CASSIGQGSYGYTF.

This clone is a singleton in its sample. The chain carries TRBV6-5 and TRBJ1-2; tentatively, D is TRBD1 (5 bases). CDR1 is MNHEY and CDR2 is SVGAGI in the germline V gene. This CDR3 contains 13 residues. V lost 0 bases and J 3 bases, leaving 5 bases between the germline ends. CDR3 sequence (DNA): TGTGCCAGCAGTTACTCAGGGGACTATGGCTACACCTTC. It specifies CASSYSGDYGYTF.

This clone was recorded only once. The chain employs TRBV10-1 and TRBJ1-1; the D gene is possibly TRBD1 (6 bases). The CDR3 contains 16 residues. Germline V lookup: CDR1 WNHNN, CDR2 SYGVQD (reference sequence). The V end lost 2 bases, the J end lost 2 bases, and 15 bases lay between the germline ends. The CDR3 bases are TGCGCCAGCAGTGAGAGAGCTGGGGGCGGCAACACTGAAGCTTTCTTT. The encoded protein is CASSERAGGGNTEAFF.

This rearrangement joins TRBV5-1 to TRBJ2-3; 11 bases match TRBD2. Germline CDR1 is SGHRS and CDR2 is YFSETQ. This CDR3 contains 17 residues. Unmatched junction bases numbered 7, after V lost 1 base and J lost 3 bases. The CDR3, as DNA: TGCGCCAGCAGCTTGCGCACTAGCGGGAGTCTGACAGATACGCAGTATTTT. This codes for CASSLRTSGSLTDTQYF.

The chain employs TRBV7-2 and TRBJ2-3; possibly TRBD1 for D (6 bases). Germline CDR1 and CDR2: SGHTA and FQGNSA. The CDR3 runs 15 residues. Trimming removed 5 bases at V and 0 bases at J, with 12 bases between. The CDR3 region is CASSRTASSTDTQYF. CDR3 DNA: TGTGCCAGCAGCCGGACAGCATCTAGCACAGATACGCAGTATTTT.

The V gene is TRBV21-1, the J gene TRBJ2-7; the table gives TRBD2 as D, unverified against the DNA. TRBV21-1 represents a pseudogene. CDR3 length: 16 amino acids. The CDR3 protein is CASSKASAGLPYEQYF. In DNA, the CDR3 is TGTGCCAGCAGCAAAGCGTCTGCGGGACTACCTTACGAGCAGTACTTC.